A selection of T cell receptor beta chains follows, all from one sample in a study of a mutant IDH1 vaccine in newly diagnosed glioma. Their recognized antigens are unknown. Sequenced by immunoSEQ multiplex PCR; TCRdb stores in-frame clones only, minus some. This table holds about 66,000 clones, approximately 84% found once. The sequencing here drew on PBMCs, taken from a glioma patient whose treatment included an IDH1 peptide vaccine. The receptors here all came from a woman between 45 and 60 years old with glioma. The CDR3 runs from the conserved cysteine through the conserved F or W. A D gene is named only where the DNA matches it firmly. Expanded clones get a size class; other rows say once, few or many, or leave the size out.

d_gene: TRBD2
j_gene: TRBJ2-3
abundance: NA
v_gene: TRBV19
len: 14
CDR3nt: TGTGCCAGTCGCCAGGGACTAGTCTCAGATACGCAGTATTTT
CDR3aa: CASRQGLVSDTQYF

d_gene: NA
j_gene: TRBJ1-3
abundance: NA
v_gene: TRBV7-8
len: 13
CDR3nt: TGTGCCAGCAGGGGTTACTCTGGAAACACCATATATTTT
CDR3aa: CASRGYSGNTIYF

d_gene: TRBD1
j_gene: TRBJ1-1
abundance: NA
v_gene: TRBV4-1
len: 15
CDR3nt: TGCGCCAGCAGCCAAGTCAGGGGGCTATACACTGAAGCTTTCTTT
CDR3aa: CASSQVRGLYTEAFF

d_gene: TRBD2
j_gene: TRBJ2-7
abundance: NA
v_gene: TRBV4-3
len: 18
CDR3nt: TGCGCCAGCAGCCAAGATCACGAGCGGGGGGGGAACCTCAGGGGGCAGTACTTC
CDR3aa: CASSQDHERGGNLRGQYF

d_gene: TRBD2
j_gene: TRBJ2-7
abundance: NA
v_gene: TRBV19
len: 12
CDR3nt: TGTGCCAGTAGTTCCCGACTAGCGCACCAGTACTTC
CDR3aa: CASSSRLAHQYF

d_gene: TRBD1
j_gene: TRBJ1-5
abundance: NA
v_gene: TRBV5-1
len: 15
CDR3nt: TGCGCCAGCAGCTTGGAAGGACAGGGAAATCAGCCCCAGCATTTT
CDR3aa: CASSLEGQGNQPQHF

d_gene: NA
j_gene: TRBJ2-2
abundance: NA
v_gene: TRBV6-1
len: 15
CDR3nt: TGTGCCAGCAGTGCCACGACAGGGAACACCGGGGAGCTGTTTTTT
CDR3aa: CASSATTGNTGELFF

d_gene: NA
j_gene: TRBJ1-1
abundance: NA
v_gene: TRBV5-1
len: 13
CDR3nt: TGCGCCAGCAGCACGAACAGGGCAGCTGAAGCTTTCTTT
CDR3aa: CASSTNRAAEAFF

d_gene: NA
j_gene: TRBJ2-7
abundance: NA
v_gene: TRBV18
len: 14
CDR3nt: TGTGCCAGCTCGAAGACCCCAGGCTCCTACGAGCAGTACTTC
CDR3aa: CASSKTPGSYEQYF

d_gene: NA
j_gene: TRBJ2-2
abundance: NA
v_gene: TRBV19
len: 16
CDR3nt: TGTGCCAGTAGTCCAGCCAGCAGGGGAAGGTACGGGGAGCTGTTTTTT
CDR3aa: CASSPASRGRYGELFF

d_gene: NA
j_gene: TRBJ1-4
abundance: NA
v_gene: TRBV7-9
len: 14
CDR3nt: TGTGCCAGCAGCTTACGCCAGGGGAACGAAAAACTGTTTTTT
CDR3aa: CASSLRQGNEKLFF

d_gene: NA
j_gene: TRBJ1-2
abundance: few
v_gene: TRBV6-6
len: 15
CDR3nt: TGTGCCAGCAGTTCCAGCGGGACCGAAAACTATGGCTACACCTTC
CDR3aa: CASSSSGTENYGYTF

d_gene: NA
j_gene: TRBJ1-2
abundance: once
v_gene: TRBV7-9
len: 14
CDR3nt: TGTGCCAGCAGCTTCCCCAACGCGCCCTATGGCTACACCTTC
CDR3aa: CASSFPNAPYGYTF

d_gene: NA
j_gene: TRBJ1-2
abundance: NA
v_gene: TRBV27
len: 12
CDR3nt: TGTGCCAGCAGCACCGGCCTAGGGGGCTACACCTTC
CDR3aa: CASSTGLGGYTF

d_gene: NA
j_gene: TRBJ1-1
abundance: NA
v_gene: TRBV2
len: 14
CDR3nt: TGTGCCAGCAGCGCCGTCGGCGGGAACACTGAAGCTTTCTTT
CDR3aa: CASSAVGGNTEAFF

d_gene: TRBD2
j_gene: TRBJ2-1
abundance: NA
v_gene: TRBV4-1
len: 15
CDR3nt: TGCGCCAGCAGCCAAGGGGAACGGGGGGGCAATGAGCAGTTCTTC
CDR3aa: CASSQGERGGNEQFF

d_gene: NA
j_gene: TRBJ2-1
abundance: NA
v_gene: TRBV5-4
len: 15
CDR3nt: TGTGCCAGCAGCCCTCAGTACGGTGCCTACAATGAGCAGTTCTTC
CDR3aa: CASSPQYGAYNEQFF

d_gene: TRBD1
j_gene: TRBJ2-7
abundance: NA
v_gene: TRBV19
len: 17
CDR3nt: TGTGCCAGTAGTATAGGTCGGAGGACAGGGGCCTCCTACGAGCAGTACTTC
CDR3aa: CASSIGRRTGASYEQYF

d_gene: TRBD1
j_gene: TRBJ1-2
abundance: NA
v_gene: TRBV7-2
len: 17
CDR3nt: TGTGCCAGCAGCTTCGGGACAGGGGCATTAGCTAACTATGGCTACACCTTC
CDR3aa: CASSFGTGALANYGYTF

d_gene: TRBD1
j_gene: TRBJ2-3
abundance: NA
v_gene: TRBV13
len: 15
CDR3nt: TGTGCCAGCAGCAAAAGCGACAGGGGAGGAGATACGCAGTATTTT
CDR3aa: CASSKSDRGGDTQYF

d_gene: NA
j_gene: TRBJ2-3
abundance: NA
v_gene: TRBV12-5
len: 15
CDR3nt: TGTGCTAGTGGTTTGCCCCCGGGAGTTGCAGATACGCAGTATTTT
CDR3aa: CASGLPPGVADTQYF

d_gene: NA
j_gene: TRBJ2-3
abundance: NA
v_gene: TRBV6-1
len: 14
CDR3nt: TGTGCCAGCTCTTTGAGGATGGAAACAGATACGCAGTATTTT
CDR3aa: CASSLRMETDTQYF

d_gene: TRBD1
j_gene: TRBJ2-3
abundance: once
v_gene: TRBV27
len: 15
CDR3nt: TGTGCCAGCAGTAACAGGGGAGTGGGCACAGATACGCAGTATTTT
CDR3aa: CASSNRGVGTDTQYF

d_gene: NA
j_gene: TRBJ2-1
abundance: NA
v_gene: TRBV5-6
len: 12
CDR3nt: TGTGCCAGCAGCTTGGATTCAGACAGGCAGTTCTTC
CDR3aa: CASSLDSDRQFF

d_gene: TRBD2
j_gene: TRBJ2-2
abundance: NA
v_gene: TRBV5-4
len: 18
CDR3nt: TGTGCCAGCAGCCTCGGGACTAGCGGGGGGGCCGTCACCGGGGAGCTGTTTTTT
CDR3aa: CASSLGTSGGAVTGELFF

d_gene: NA
j_gene: TRBJ1-2
abundance: few
v_gene: TRBV7-3
len: 12
CDR3nt: TGTGCCAGCGGGGGGCTCGGTGATGGCTACACCTTC
CDR3aa: CASGGLGDGYTF

d_gene: TRBD1
j_gene: TRBJ1-5
abundance: NA
v_gene: TRBV19
len: 15
CDR3nt: TGTGCCAGTAGTACGGGACAGGGGGCTAGCCAGCCCCAGCATTTT
CDR3aa: CASSTGQGASQPQHF